Sequencing of this T cell receptor beta chain was carried out in a study of shared clonotypes between healthy human individuals (dated by TCRdb to 2018 to 2020). About the study as a whole: The cohort comprised a couple of women and a few men aged 18 to 49 years. Each donor's leukapheresis produced roughly between roughly 0.85 and 9.5 billion PBMCs. For each donor, CD4 naive and CD4 memory were each given three plates, CD8 naive was given two plates, and CD8 memory was given one plate. To estimate repertoire size and how much clonotypes are shared between individuals, the study performed deep sequencing of blood TCR repertoires from a handful of healthy adults. Libraries were prepared and TCR repertoires were sequenced by different laboratories using diverse techniques, in order to increase sequencing depth and limit assay-specific biases. On the study overall, not on this receptor specifically: Across a few donors, 4.5% to 6.5% of naive CD4, 3% to 3.5% of naive CD8, under 2.5% of memory CD4, and approximately 0.4% of memory CD8 clonotypes were shared. Even with the large sequencing depth, rarefaction of the sorted-subset datasets indicated that sequencing was incomplete. Based on pairwise subsampling, the degree of clonotype sharing among donors was expected to be affected by sequencing depth. Because the study included a small number of donors, the genetic and exposure-history diversity represented was limited. Compared with non-shared clonotypes, the clonotypes found in all four sorted-subset donors had higher generation probabilities. Only blood was sampled, and tissue TCR repertoires likely differ from those in blood. Estimated clonotype richness was generally larger for naive than for memory subsets.

TCR CDR3 regions were amplified from genomic DNA by multiplex PCR using the deep immunoSEQ assay. For each cell subset, the extracted genomic DNA was distributed evenly across all wells of several immunoSEQ 96-well plates, and each plate served as one replicate. For sorted subsets, around 0.2 ug of genomic DNA, equivalent to around 31,000 T cell genomes, went into each replicate PCR. Purified libraries were quantified with a Qubit 3.0 fluorometer, sized on a Bioanalyzer 2100, and re-quantified with the KAPA Library Quantification kit. Every immunoSEQ 96-well plate was sequenced on a dedicated single-read 150-cycle Illumina NextSeq 550 flow cell. As for the original processing: The immunoSEQ output contained only junctional sequences without quality scores, so filtering could not match that applied to full-length reads. To assign V/J genes and CDR3, sequences were annotated against IMGT germline references using PyIR, a Python wrapper for IgBLAST v1.9. Reads with weak V/J assignments (E-value above 1e-6), missing CDR3, stop codons, out-of-frame junctions, or ambiguous translated residues were removed. A V3J clonotype was defined by an identical inferred V gene, J gene, and CDR3 amino acid sequence. Percentage overlap between repertoires was computed as shared unique clonotypes divided by the size of the smaller repertoire. RTK rarefaction, the Chao1 estimator, and Recon v2.1 estimates of unobserved clonotypes were used to assess repertoire richness. Generation probabilities for all TCRbeta clonotypes obtained by the gDNA method from a handful of donors were computed using OLGA. The source is immuneACCESS, and TCRdb retained only in-frame sequences with V and J called. Part of the clones is not carried over; for the studies checked, unresolved V genes explain less than half of this, and the remainder is unexplained. V, J and clone size are those of that table, while D and trimming were read from the DNA. The sample table holds about 2 million clones, of which roughly 95% were seen once. The ten most abundant clones make up 0.13% of the sample.

The donors were healthy, HIV-negative adults who had no recently reported acute infections or vaccinations. All donors were Caucasian adults living in Nashville, Tennessee, USA. CD4+ T cells were enriched by magnetic negative selection, after which naive cells were positively selected on CD45RA and the negative fraction was taken as the memory subset. Blood was collected by leukapheresis, and PBMCs were isolated by Ficoll-Histopaque density gradient centrifugation and then cryopreserved in liquid nitrogen vapor phase. Analytical flow cytometry was used to check the purity and quantity of every magnetically sorted T cell population. Genomic DNA was isolated from every sorted fraction and measured by UV absorbance on a Nanodrop 2000c. Trimming removed 5 bases from V and 3 bases from J, leaving 19 bases between the germline ends. The CDR3 spans 16 residues, from the cysteine through the phenylalanine. Of the read, only the CDR3 DNA is kept; its 48 bases are in frame from base 1. Looking up the germline V gene (reference sequence) yields CDR1 SEHNR and CDR2 FQNEAQ.

For this clone: It lacks a known antigen. No base quality values were provided; no much bigger clone lies one nucleotide off.

The origin of this receptor is a man aged 18 to 29 in good health. Sequences were obtained from naive CD4+ T cells sorted from blood. The meaning of the sample's cell subset or site label: CD45RA+ positively selected. This chain joins TRBV7-9 to TRBJ1-1; the D gene cannot be resolved reliably. The sequenced DNA: TGTGCCAGCAGCCTCAGTGGGCGAAAGGATGACACTGAAGCTTTCTTT. It is translated as CASSLSGRKDDTEAFF.